These 15 T cell receptor beta chains share one sample of origin, sequenced in a study of shared clonotypes between healthy human individuals. Data came from immunoSEQ multiplex PCR; TCRdb stores just in-frame clones and leaves some out. The repertoire holds roughly 1,100,000 clones, 60% to 80% seen once, with around 1.4% in the top ten. Sequenced material: memory CD4+ T cells sorted from blood. Subset described: CD45RA-negative fraction. The receptor set was obtained from a man between 18 and 29 years old in good health.

J is TRBJ2-7 and V is TRBV2, with D possibly matching TRBD1 (5 bases). This CDR3 region has 14 residues. V shed 7 bases and J shed 3 bases, with 16 bases lying between them. CDR1 is SNHLY and CDR2 is FYNNEI in the germline V gene. Here the CDR3 DNA reads TGTGCCAGCACCCAAGGGGTGGGGTACTACGAGCAGTACTTC. Translated, it gives CASTQGVGYYEQYF.

The chain is built from TRBV7-2 and TRBJ2-7; the D is unclear. V was clipped by 5 bases and J by 7 bases, with 15 bases between them. This CDR3 is 13 amino acids long. The germline V gene has CDR1 SGHTA and CDR2 FQGNSA. The CDR3 protein is CASSPSSLVEQYF. In DNA, the CDR3 is TGTGCCAGCAGCCCGTCTTCTCTGGTGGAGCAGTACTTC.

CDR3: CASSFGQGKSPLHF. CDR3 nucleotides: TGTGCCAGCAGTTTTGGGCAGGGGAAATCACCCCTCCACTTT. This sequence joins TRBV27 and TRBJ1-6; maybe TRBD1 (6 bases). V shed 3 bases and J shed 10 bases, with 13 bases lying between them. The CDR3 contains 14 residues. Germline V gene sequence: CDR1 MNHEY, CDR2 SMNVEV (reference sequence).

The chain couples TRBV7-2 to TRBJ2-1; 8 positions agree with TRBD1. This CDR3 has 12 residues. Germline V CDR1 and CDR2: SGHTA, FQGNSA. Trimming cost V 4 bases and J 13 bases; bases outside gene matches: 6. The CDR3 loop is CASSSDREKQFF. The CDR3 bases are TGTGCCAGCAGCTCGGACAGGGAGAAACAGTTCTTC.

To note about this clone: The sample carries other DNA sequences with the same CDR3. This chain uses TRBV18 with TRBJ1-2; D gene ambiguous. The germline V gene has CDR1 KGHSH and CDR2 LQKENI. V was clipped by 3 bases and J by 4 bases, with 9 bases between them. The CDR3 consists of 13 residues. The CDR3 nucleotides are TGTGCCAGCTCACCTGGGGAGGGCTATGGCTACACCTTC. It translates to CASSPGEGYGYTF.

The rearrangement links TRBV6-1 to TRBJ2-2; D perhaps matches TRBD2 (5 bases). V lost 6 bases to trimming and J lost 1 base, with 9 bases between them. The CDR3 contains 14 residues. The germline V gene encodes CDR1 MNHNS and CDR2 SASEGT. The CDR3 sequence: CASRTDWNTGELFF. The CDR3 region has the DNA TGTGCCAGCAGAACGGACTGGAACACCGGGGAGCTGTTTTTT.

The rearrangement uses TRBV9 and TRBJ2-3; no clear D. The germline V gene encodes CDR1 SGDLS and CDR2 YYNGEE. Trimming removed 4 bases at V and 2 bases at J, with 8 bases between. There are 13 residues in the CDR3. The CDR3 DNA reads TGTGCCAGCAGCCTCAACCCCACAGATACGCAGTATTTT. It yields the protein CASSLNPTDTQYF.

This clone came up once. The chain recombines TRBV4-1 with TRBJ1-2; 7 positions agree with TRBD1. There are 16 residues in the CDR3. In germline, CDR1 is MGHRA, CDR2 YSYEKL. The trim removed 0 bases at V and 2 bases at J, leaving 6 bases unmatched. DNA of the CDR3: TGCGCCAGCAGCCAAGAAGACAGGGCCGCGAACTATGGCTACACCTTC. Its protein is CASSQEDRAANYGYTF.

As concerns this clone: A single base separates this from a much larger clone, so it may be a read error. Other DNA sequences in the sample encode the same CDR3. The chain links TRBV11-2 to TRBJ1-1; D unclear. In germline, CDR1 is SGHAT, CDR2 FQNNGV. The CDR3 sequence is 13 residues long. V was clipped by 0 bases and J by 0 bases, with 2 bases between them. Written as DNA, the CDR3 is TGTGCCAGCAGCTTAGATGTGAACACTGAAGCTTTCTTT. It translates to CASSLDVNTEAFF.

In this sample, this clone turned up once. This rearrangement joins TRBV9 to TRBJ1-6; D is unresolved. The CDR3 spans 13 residues. Germline CDR1 and CDR2: SGDLS and YYNGEE. V lost 1 base, J lost 10 bases, and 9 bases lay in between. The CDR3 here is CASSVKGGSPLHF. The CDR3 nucleotides are TGTGCCAGCAGCGTAAAGGGTGGGTCACCCCTCCACTTT.

This clone showed up just once. V is TRBV5-1 and J is TRBJ2-5; TRBD1 or TRBD2 may be the D gene (5 bases each). V dropped 6 bases and J dropped 5 bases, with 20 bases sitting between them. CDR3 length equals 15 residues. Germline assignment: CDR1 SGHRS and CDR2 YFSETQ. The CDR3 sequence: CASTDGDQARETQYF. The CDR3 coding sequence is TGCGCCAGCACCGACGGGGACCAGGCGAGGGAGACCCAGTACTTC.

The V call is TRBV13, the J call TRBJ2-3; 13 positions match TRBD2. V was pared by 5 bases and J by 1 base, with 12 bases of the junction left unmatched. The V gene's germline CDR1 is PRHDT and CDR2 FYEKMQ (reference sequence). This CDR3 has 19 amino acids. CDR3 region: CASSPTGIGLAGGTDTQYF. DNA for the CDR3: TGTGCCAGCAGCCCAACAGGGATCGGACTAGCGGGAGGCACAGATACGCAGTATTTT.

This clone was seen more than once but under ten times. This chain joins TRBV28 and TRBJ1-2; D perhaps matches TRBD1 (5 bases). Germline V gene lookup returns CDR1 MDHEN and CDR2 SYDVKM. This CDR3 is built from 15 residues. V was trimmed by 6 bases and J by 4 bases, leaving 18 bases between them. CDR3 in amino acids: CASRVSWDGLYGYTF. The CDR3 region has the DNA TGTGCCAGCAGAGTATCTTGGGACGGCCTCTATGGCTACACCTTC.

The gene calls are TRBV6-1 and TRBJ2-1, with 11 bases aligning to TRBD2. The CDR3 length is 14 residues. In germline, CDR1 is MNHNS, CDR2 SASEGT. The V segment lost 6 bases and the J segment 8 bases; nucleotides outside the gene matches: 6. CDR3 sequence reads: CASSYSGGADEQFF. CDR3 nucleotides: TGTGCCAGCAGCTATAGCGGGGGGGCCGATGAGCAGTTCTTC.

This clone was found a few times. V is TRBV7-2 and J is TRBJ2-7; 13 nucleotides agree with TRBD2. Germline loops: CDR1 SGHTA, CDR2 FQGNSA. CDR3 length: 15 amino acids. Trimming removed 4 bases from V and 7 bases from J; junction bases left unmatched: 7. The CDR3 reads CASSSGTSGISEQYF. For the CDR3, the DNA is TGTGCCAGCAGCTCCGGGACTAGCGGGATCTCGGAGCAGTACTTC.